Following are 14 T cell receptor beta chains from one sample sequenced in a study of T cell clonotyping in hematopoietic cell transplantation. Described time point: recipient sample about 28 days before transplant, after cytoreduction. Only in-frame clones appear in the TCRdb table, and some are missing; sequencing was by immunoSEQ multiplex PCR. Among 25,000 to 35,000 clones listed, more than 70% were seen once. The sample in question was peripheral blood mononuclear cells, obtained before stem cell transplant. These receptor sequences come from a middle-aged man with myelodysplastic syndrome. Some clones in this sample may be carry-over from other donors' samples.

The V gene is TRBV28, the J gene TRBJ2-7, with D perhaps given as TRBD1 or TRBD2 (5 bases each). This CDR3 contains 14 residues. Germline-derived CDR1 and CDR2 are MDHEN and SYDVKM. The V end lost 6 bases, the J end lost 2 bases, and 14 bases lay between the germline ends. The CDR3 spells CASSNGTLTYEQYF. The DNA for the CDR3 is TGTGCCAGCAGCAACGGGACGCTTACCTACGAGCAGTACTTC. Full variable domain (outside the CDR3, taken from reference TRBV28 and TRBJ2-7): DVKVTQSSRYLVKRTGEKVFLECVQDMDHENMFWYRQDPGLGLRLIYFSYDVKMKEKGDIPEGYSVSREKKERFSLILESASTNQTSMYLCASSNGTLTYEQYFGPGTRLTVT.

CDR3 nucleotides: TGCGCCAGCAGCCCAGGCGGGAACCTGGAGGAGACCCAGTACTTC. It translates to CASSPGGNLEETQYF. The V call is TRBV5-1, the J call TRBJ2-5; tentative D call: TRBD2 (6 bases). This CDR3 is built from 15 residues. Germline loops: CDR1 SGHRS, CDR2 YFSETQ. The V gene lost 4 bases and the J gene lost 5 bases, with 18 bases spanning the gap.

There are a few counts of this clone. The V gene is TRBV7-6, the J gene TRBJ2-2; D call uncertain. V gave up 1 base and J gave up 7 bases, with 7 bases separating them. Germline-derived CDR1 and CDR2 are SGHVS and FNYEAQ. The CDR3 contains 13 residues. The CDR3 loop reads CASSLEVGGELFF. The CDR3 bases are TGTGCCAGCAGCTTAGAGGTGGGCGGGGAGCTGTTTTTT.

This clone was recorded only once. The J gene is TRBJ2-7, the V gene TRBV6-1; unclear D gene. This CDR3 region has 11 residues. The germline gives CDR1 MNHNS, CDR2 SASEGT. The V and J ends lost 5 bases and 6 bases respectively, with 8 bases between them. This CDR3 reads CASSSGFEQYF. CDR3 coding DNA: TGTGCCAGCAGTTCAGGTTTCGAGCAGTACTTC.

The V gene is TRBV2, the J gene TRBJ1-6; D may be TRBD1 (5 bases). V was shortened by 0 bases and J by 10 bases, with 28 bases between the two germline ends. The germline V gene encodes CDR1 SNHLY and CDR2 FYNNEI. CDR3 length: 20 amino acids. The CDR3 is CASSEASGSAGPSLGSPLHF. The CDR3 DNA is TGTGCCAGCAGTGAAGCGAGCGGGTCGGCAGGGCCCTCCCTGGGCTCACCCCTCCACTTT.

This chain links TRBV28 with TRBJ2-7; possibly TRBD1 or TRBD2 for D (6 bases each). This CDR3 spans 16 amino acids. With 4 bases removed from V and 7 bases from J, the gap between germline ends came to 23 bases. Looked up from germline, CDR1 is MDHEN and CDR2 is SYDVKM. In nucleotides, the CDR3 is TGTGCCAGCAGTTCGATCTCCGGGGGCAGTGTGAGAGAGCAGTACTTC. This codes for CASSSISGGSVREQYF.

This chain links TRBV7-2 with TRBJ1-4; maybe TRBD1 (5 bases). CDR1 is SGHTA and CDR2 is FQGNSA in the germline V gene. CDR3 length equals 16 residues. Trimming shortened V by 5 bases and J by 4 bases, and 17 bases separated the two germline ends. The CDR3 nucleotides are TGTGCCAGCAGCCGTCAGCCGGGACTGATTAATGAAAAACTGTTTTTT. As protein: CASSRQPGLINEKLFF.

The genes are TRBV2 and TRBJ1-2, with 7 bases aligning to TRBD1. Germline V gives CDR1 SNHLY, CDR2 FYNNEI. CDR3 size: 14 residues. V shed 4 bases, J shed 4 bases, and the junction held 6 bases outside the gene matches. CDR3 loop: CASSGDRTTYGYTF. In nucleotides, the CDR3 is TGTGCCAGCAGTGGGGACAGAACGACCTATGGCTACACCTTC.

The V call is TRBV21-1, the J call TRBJ2-7; TRBD2 was called by the table and not checked on the DNA. TRBV21-1 is shown as a pseudogene. This CDR3 region has 13 residues. CDR3 in DNA: TGTGCCAGCAGCAAGGGCGGGGCCTACGAGCAGTACTTC. The encoded protein is CASSKGGAYEQYF.

The chain carries TRBV6-1 and TRBJ1-4; D is ambiguous. V lost 6 bases, J lost 8 bases, and 13 bases lay in between. Looked up from germline, CDR1 is MNHNS and CDR2 is SASEGT. This CDR3 region has 13 residues. As DNA, the CDR3 is TGTGCCAGCAGAACAGCCGTGAGGGAAAAACTGTTTTTT. Amino acid sequence: CASRTAVREKLFF.

This clone came up once. The chain combines TRBV2 with TRBJ2-2; possibly TRBD2 for D (7 bases). This CDR3 has 17 residues. The germline V and J ends were trimmed by 0 bases and 3 bases, with 14 bases remaining between them. The germline V gene has CDR1 SNHLY and CDR2 FYNNEI. The CDR3 here is CASSEAGAGAYTGELFF. CDR3 DNA: TGTGCCAGCAGTGAAGCGGGGGCGGGGGCCTACACCGGGGAGCTGTTTTTT.

The rearrangement uses TRBV6-5 and TRBJ2-1; the D is unclear. Germline V lookup: CDR1 MNHEY, CDR2 SVGAGI. This CDR3 has 14 residues. Trimming took 5 bases from V and 2 from J, leaving 10 bases between them. The CDR3 sequence: CASSEYGTYNEQFF. The CDR3, as DNA: TGTGCCAGCAGTGAATACGGCACCTACAATGAGCAGTTCTTC.

The chain is built from TRBV29-1 and TRBJ1-2; no clear D. Trimming pared 5 bases from V and 6 bases from J, leaving 16 bases between. Germline V gives CDR1 SQVTM, CDR2 ANQGSEA. CDR3 length: 13 amino acids. Written as DNA, the CDR3 is TGCAGCGTTTATAGTCGGTCCTTGAATGGCTACACCTTC. Residues: CSVYSRSLNGYTF. The entire variable domain, with the rest obtained from reference TRBV29-1 and TRBJ1-2, is as follows: SAVISQKPSRDICQRGTSLTIQCQVDSQVTMMFWYRQQPGQSLTLIATANQGSEATYESGFVIDKFPISRPNLTFSTLTVSNMSPEDSSIYLCSVYSRSLNGYTFGSGTRLTVV.

The rearrangement joins TRBV2 to TRBJ2-3, with D uncertain. CDR1 SNHLY and CDR2 FYNNEI come from the germline V gene. This CDR3 contains 13 residues. V dropped 7 bases and J dropped 0 bases, with 8 bases sitting between them. CDR3 nucleotides: TGTGCCAGCATGAGAGATAGCACAGATACGCAGTATTTT. This sequence encodes CASMRDSTDTQYF.